The 26 T cell receptor beta chains given below trace back to one sample, sequenced in a study of beta chain features in type 1 diabetes. Of the isolated RNA, all was reverse transcribed, and so the sequenced material was expressed TCRB transcripts. This table comes from immunoSEQ multiplex PCR, and its TCRdb copy is limited to in-frame clones, with some not included. The sample yields about 330,000 clones, roughly 9.6% seen once. Sequencing was done on a sample of naive CD4+ T cells from blood. All receptors come from a woman aged 30 to 39 in good health.

This clone was detected only a few times. The chain joins TRBV4-2 to TRBJ2-1; 8 bases map to TRBD1. Germline values: CDR1 LGHNA, CDR2 YNFKEQ. The V and J ends lost 4 bases and 7 bases, in that order; junction bases with no gene match: 12. This CDR3 is 16 amino acids long. CDR3 loop: CASSRVQGAPGNEQFF. The CDR3 coding sequence is TGTGCCAGCAGCCGGGTGCAGGGGGCGCCTGGTAATGAGCAGTTCTTC.

This clone was detected only a few times. The chain employs TRBV28 and TRBJ1-1, with D maybe TRBD1 (5 bases). Deletions cut 3 bases from V and 2 bases from J, with 10 bases between. The CDR3 runs to 14 residues. Germline V gives CDR1 MDHEN, CDR2 SYDVKM. The CDR3 region is CASSLFGTNTEAFF. As DNA, the CDR3 is TGTGCCAGCAGTTTGTTTGGGACTAACACTGAAGCTTTCTTT.

The chain employs TRBV30 and TRBJ2-3; 11 bases align to TRBD2. Per germline, CDR1 GTSNPN and CDR2 SVGIG (reference sequence). The V and J ends lost 4 bases and 8 bases, in that order; junction bases with no gene match: 8. The CDR3 consists of 14 residues. The CDR3 DNA reads TGTGCCTGGAAAGGGACTAGCGGAAGAGGTACGCAGTATTTT. Protein sequence: CAWKGTSGRGTQYF.

The chain couples TRBV7-2 to TRBJ2-2, with TRBD2 matching over 12 bases. V gave up 4 bases and J gave up 6 bases; unmatched junction bases: 6. Germline V gene sequence: CDR1 SGHTA, CDR2 FQGNSA. The CDR3 extends over 16 amino acids. The chain's CDR3 is CASSSRTSGIAGELFF. CDR3 DNA: TGTGCCAGCAGCTCCCGGACTAGCGGGATTGCCGGGGAGCTGTTTTTT.

This chain connects TRBV9 to TRBJ1-3; tentative D call: TRBD1 (5 bases). Germline values: CDR1 SGDLS, CDR2 YYNGEE. Trimming removed 4 bases at V and 7 bases at J, with 12 bases between. This CDR3 has 13 residues. Here the CDR3 DNA reads TGTGCCAGCAGCCCCTCGGGGGGGAACACCATATATTTT. Protein sequence: CASSPSGGNTIYF.

The V and J genes are TRBV4-2 and TRBJ2-1, with 13 nucleotides matching TRBD2. V lost 1 base and J lost 7; bases outside the gene matches: 10. The CDR3 has 18 residues. Germline CDR1 and CDR2: LGHNA and YNFKEQ. Written as DNA, the CDR3 is TGTGCCAGCAGCCAAGGCCCTACCGGGACTAGCGGGATAAATGAGCAGTTCTTC. It is translated as CASSQGPTGTSGINEQFF.

The chain links TRBV7-8 to TRBJ1-2, with 7 bases lining up with TRBD1. J lost 3 bases, V lost 4 bases, and 5 bases had no gene match. CDR1 is SGHVS and CDR2 is FQNEAQ in the germline V gene. The CDR3 extends over 14 amino acids. In nucleotides, the CDR3 is TGTGCCAGCAGCTCGACAGGGAGATACTATGGCTACACCTTC. It is translated as CASSSTGRYYGYTF.

The CDR3 sequence: CASTLGQDNYEQYF. CDR3 DNA: TGTGCCAGCACCCTAGGACAGGATAACTACGAGCAGTACTTC. The rearrangement links TRBV7-9 to TRBJ2-7, with 7 positions matching TRBD1. From germline, CDR1 is SEHNR and CDR2 FQNEAQ (reference sequence). This CDR3 is built from 14 residues. The trim removed 7 bases at V and 3 bases at J, leaving 9 bases unmatched.

In this sample, this clone turned up a few times. The chain couples TRBV5-4 to TRBJ2-5, with 7 bases that match TRBD1. CDR1 and CDR2 from the germline V gene are SGHNT and YYREEE (reference sequence). V was clipped by 4 bases and J by 2 bases; unmatched bases: 8. CDR3 length: 15 amino acids. The CDR3 loop is CASSIYPGQQETQYF. The CDR3 DNA reads as TGTGCCAGCAGCATATACCCGGGACAGCAAGAGACCCAGTACTTC. The entire variable domain, with the rest obtained from reference TRBV5-4 and TRBJ2-5, is as follows: ETGVTQSPTHLIKTRGQQVTLRCSSQSGHNTVSWYQQALGQGPQFIFQYYREEENGRGNFPPRFSGLQFPNYSSELNVNALELDDSALYLCASSIYPGQQETQYFGPGTRLLVL.

This clone was seen more than once but under ten times. V gene TRBV6-1 combines with J gene TRBJ2-6, with 7 bases aligning to TRBD1. This CDR3 is built from 14 residues. Trimming took 5 bases from V and 3 from J; bases not matched to a gene: 1. The germline CDR1 and CDR2 sequences are MNHNS and SASEGT. The CDR3 loop reads CASSRTGGANVLTF. The CDR3 region has the DNA TGTGCCAGCAGTCGGACAGGTGGGGCCAACGTCCTGACTTTC.

This chain joins TRBV6-5 and TRBJ2-7; TRBD1 is a possible D gene (7 bases). Germline loops: CDR1 MNHEY, CDR2 SVGAGI. Trimming took off 5 bases at V and 3 bases at J, with 14 bases between the two ends. The CDR3 covers 14 residues. This CDR3 reads CASSAGTANYEQYF. For the CDR3, the DNA is TGTGCCAGCAGTGCGGGGACAGCCAACTACGAGCAGTACTTC.

The chain couples TRBV6-5 to TRBJ2-5; 9 bases align to TRBD1. The V segment lost 6 bases and the J segment 4 bases; nucleotides outside the gene matches: 9. The CDR3 contains 15 residues. Germline CDR1 MNHEY, CDR2 SVGAGI. CDR3: CASSRPGQGIETQYF. CDR3 in DNA: TGTGCCAGCAGCCGGCCGGGACAGGGAATAGAGACCCAGTACTTC.

This clone was recorded a few times. This chain joins TRBV7-9 and TRBJ2-7, with D unclear. The V and J ends lost 3 bases and 2 bases respectively, with 14 bases between them. The germline gives CDR1 SEHNR, CDR2 FQNEAQ (reference sequence). CDR3 length: 15 amino acids. The CDR3 DNA sequence: TGTGCCAGCAGCTTGATGACTTCCGATACCTACGAGCAGTACTTC. Its protein product is CASSLMTSDTYEQYF.

The genes are TRBV14 and TRBJ2-1; 7 positions agree with TRBD2. The CDR3 spans 17 residues. With V trimmed by 0 bases and J by 8 bases, 13 bases remained unmatched. Per the germline V gene, CDR1 is SGHDN and CDR2 is FVKESK. The CDR3 sequence: CASSQDKSVRELHEQFF. CDR3 sequence (DNA): TGTGCCAGCAGCCAAGATAAATCGGTGCGGGAGCTTCATGAGCAGTTCTTC.

V and J are TRBV5-1 and TRBJ2-7; 10 bases line up with TRBD1. V was clipped by 1 base and J by 4 bases; unmatched bases: 5. Germline V gene sequence: CDR1 SGHRS, CDR2 YFSETQ. The CDR3 has 15 residues. The CDR3 DNA follows: TGCGCCAGCAGCTTGAGGACAGGGGGAGCATACGAGCAGTACTTC. Translation: CASSLRTGGAYEQYF.

V and J are TRBV5-6 and TRBJ1-5, with D perhaps matching TRBD1 (6 bases). Trimming pared 4 bases from V and 2 bases from J, leaving 16 bases between. This CDR3 has 16 residues. Germline CDR1 and CDR2: SGHDT and YYEEEE. For the CDR3, the DNA is TGTGCCAGCAGCCCGCGGGGGGCTGGGGGCAATCAGCCCCAGCATTTT. The encoded protein is CASSPRGAGGNQPQHF.

The CDR3 region is CATLQGDGYEQYF. The CDR3 DNA reads TGTGCCACCCTCCAGGGGGACGGCTACGAGCAGTACTTC. The rearrangement joins TRBV10-3 to TRBJ2-7, with 7 positions matching TRBD1. The CDR3 extends over 13 amino acids. From germline, CDR1 is ENHRY and CDR2 SYGVKD. The trim removed 10 bases at V and 3 bases at J, leaving 9 bases unmatched.

This clone was seen a handful of times. Written as DNA, the CDR3 is TGCGCCAGCAGCCAAGATCTCCCGGGGGGGGCCAACGTCCTGACTTTC. This codes for CASSQDLPGGANVLTF. This chain uses TRBV4-3 with TRBJ2-6; perhaps TRBD2 as D (5 bases). Germline V CDR1 and CDR2: LGHNA, YSLEER. The CDR3 spans 16 residues. V lost 0 bases, J lost 4 bases, and 10 bases lay in between.

A few counts support this clone. The chain has TRBV30 and TRBJ2-5, with D perhaps TRBD1 (6 bases). The CDR3 runs to 14 residues. Trimming left V 1 base short and J 2 bases short, with 11 bases between. Germline V lookup: CDR1 GTSNPN, CDR2 SVGIG (reference sequence). DNA of the CDR3: TGTGCCTGGAGTGCTTGGACAGCTCAAGAGACCCAGTACTTC. Translating gives CAWSAWTAQETQYF.

In this sample, this clone turned up a few times. The rearrangement uses TRBV7-9 and TRBJ2-5, with D maybe TRBD2 (5 bases). This CDR3 has 15 residues. V was pared by 0 bases and J by 4 bases, with 12 bases between. Germline CDR1 reads SEHNR; CDR2 reads FQNEAQ (reference sequence). CDR3 sequence (DNA): TGTGCCAGCAGCTTAGCGCGGGTAGCCGGAGAGACCCAGTACTTC. Translating it yields CASSLARVAGETQYF.

This CDR3 reads CASSLVSGNTYEQYF. The CDR3 DNA is TGTGCCAGCAGCTTAGTTAGCGGGAATACCTACGAGCAGTACTTC. The chain employs TRBV7-3 and TRBJ2-7; TRBD2 matches at 8 bases. The junction had 5 bases not matched to a gene; V was cut back by 2 bases and J by 2 bases. The CDR3 contains 15 residues. Germline V gene sequence: CDR1 SGHTA, CDR2 FQGTGA.

This clone appeared a few times. The J gene is TRBJ2-1, the V gene TRBV2, with 16 bases identical to TRBD2. The J segment lost 7 bases and the V segment lost 5 bases, leaving 5 bases of the junction unmatched. Germline loops: CDR1 SNHLY, CDR2 FYNNEI. The CDR3 extends over 16 amino acids. The DNA for the CDR3 is TGTGCCAGCAGTCAGGGACTAGCGGGAGGGCCTAATGAGCAGTTCTTC. Translated, it gives CASSQGLAGGPNEQFF.

This clone has just a few counts. V is TRBV5-1 and J is TRBJ2-6; maybe TRBD2 (6 bases). Trimming stripped 4 bases from V and 0 bases from J, with 17 bases between. Germline V gene data show CDR1 as SGHRS and CDR2 as YFSETQ. The CDR3 extends over 18 amino acids. In nucleotides, the CDR3 is TGCGCCAGCAGCGGGGCCGGGACTTCAAGCTCTGGGGCCAACGTCCTGACTTTC. It is translated as CASSGAGTSSSGANVLTF.

The sample holds a few counts of this clone. The chain combines TRBV30 with TRBJ2-5; 8 nucleotides match TRBD2. The length of the CDR3 is 15 residues. Looked up from germline, CDR1 is GTSNPN and CDR2 is SVGIG (reference sequence). J was trimmed by 5 bases and V by 4 bases; bases with no gene match: 12. DNA for the CDR3: TGTGCCTGGACTCTAGCAGCGGGAGTACCGGAGACCCAGTACTTC. As protein: CAWTLAAGVPETQYF.

The chain carries TRBV4-3 and TRBJ1-4; D is uncertain. The CDR3 has 16 amino acids. Trimming left V 1 base short and J 5 bases short, with 14 bases between. Germline assignment: CDR1 LGHNA and CDR2 YSLEER. The CDR3: CASSQARNTGNEKLFF. CDR3 sequence (DNA): TGCGCCAGCAGCCAAGCTCGTAACACGGGGAATGAAAAACTGTTTTTT.

V is TRBV7-2 and J is TRBJ2-7; 10 bases line up with TRBD2. The germline CDR1 and CDR2 sequences are SGHTA and FQGNSA. The V segment lost 0 bases and the J segment 6 bases; nucleotides outside the gene matches: 8. CDR3 length equals 16 residues. CDR3 in amino acids: CASSLALTSGLGEQYF. The DNA of the CDR3 is TGTGCCAGCAGCTTAGCCTTGACTAGCGGGTTGGGCGAGCAGTACTTC.